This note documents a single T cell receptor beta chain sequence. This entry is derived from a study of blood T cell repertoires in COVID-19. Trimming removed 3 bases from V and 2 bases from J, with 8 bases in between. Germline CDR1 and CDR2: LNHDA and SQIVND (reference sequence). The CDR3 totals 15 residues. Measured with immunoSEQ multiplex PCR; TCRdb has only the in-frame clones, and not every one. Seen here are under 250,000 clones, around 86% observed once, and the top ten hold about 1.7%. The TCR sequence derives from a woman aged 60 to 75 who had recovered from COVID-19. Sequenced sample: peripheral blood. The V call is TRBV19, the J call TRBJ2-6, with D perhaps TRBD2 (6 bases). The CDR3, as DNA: TGTGCCAGTAGTATTCCGGGAGCTGGGGCCAACGTCCTGACTTTC. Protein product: CASSIPGAGANVLTF.